A selection of T cell receptor beta chains follows, all from one sample in a study of blood T cell repertoires in COVID-19. Some clones are missing from TCRdb's copy, which holds only in-frame ones; the method was immunoSEQ multiplex PCR. The data contain some 74,000 clones, approximately 80% of them singletons. The material sequenced was peripheral blood. These TCRs come from a man older than 75 with acute or convalescent COVID-19. CDR3s include the opening cysteine and the closing phenylalanine or tryptophan. Fields, in order: D gene, J gene, clone size, V gene, CDR3 DNA, CDR3 protein. D genes are given only for firm matches. Clone size is given for some rows only: seen once, a few or many times, or a class if the clone is expanded.

NA,TRBJ1-1,NA,TRBV5-1,TGCGCCAGCACCATCCATGGGGGACTAAACACTGAAGCTTTCTTT,CASTIHGGLNTEAFF
NA,TRBJ1-1,NA,TRBV5-6,TGTGCCAGCAGCCGGCGGGGATACACTGAAGCTTTCTTT,CASSRRGYTEAFF
NA,TRBJ1-2,NA,TRBV29-1,TGCAGCGTTTCGCCAGGGGTTGGTTATGGCTACACCTTC,CSVSPGVGYGYTF
TRBD2,TRBJ2-5,NA,TRBV5-1,TGCGCCAGCAGCCAGACTAGCGGGGGGGCAGCTAGGGAGACCCAGTACTTC,CASSQTSGGAARETQYF
NA,TRBJ1-3,NA,TRBV7-9,TGTGCCAGCAGCTTCGGCAGGACGGGAGACACCATATATTTT,CASSFGRTGDTIYF
TRBD2,TRBJ2-3,NA,TRBV2,TGTGCTACTAGCGGGACTATTTATACGCAGTATTTT,CATSGTIYTQYF
TRBD1,TRBJ1-6,NA,TRBV3-1/TRBV3-2,TGTGCCAGCAGCCGGGGACAGGGGGGGAATTCACCCCTCCACTTT,CASSRGQGGNSPLHF
NA,TRBJ1-5,once,TRBV10-3,TGTGCCATCAGTGACCAGGGGTCCCATCAGCCCCAGCATTTT,CAISDQGSHQPQHF
TRBD1,TRBJ2-1,NA,TRBV19,TGTGCCAGTGAGGGACAGGGGGTTGGTGAGCAGTTCTTC,CASEGQGVGEQFF
TRBD1,TRBJ1-5,few,TRBV18,TGTGCCAGCTCACCAGAGCAGGGGGCCCAGCCCCAGCATTTT,CASSPEQGAQPQHF
NA,TRBJ2-1,NA,TRBV6-1,TGTGCCAGCAGTGAAGACCCGGGGGTAGGGGCGAGCTCCTACAATGAGCAGTTCTTC,CASSEDPGVGASSYNEQFF
NA,TRBJ2-7,few,TRBV5-4,TGTGCCAGCAGCCTAAGAACAGGTAAATCCTACGAGCAGTACTTC,CASSLRTGKSYEQYF
TRBD1,TRBJ2-1,NA,TRBV18,TGTGCCAGCTCACCAGTGACAGGGGCCGATGAGCAGTTCTTC,CASSPVTGADEQFF
TRBD1,TRBJ2-5,NA,TRBV5-5,TGTGCCAGCAGCCGATCCGGACAGGTCCAAGAGACCCAGTACTTC,CASSRSGQVQETQYF
TRBD1,TRBJ1-6,NA,TRBV7-8,TGTGCCAGCAGCTTAGAATACAGGGGTGGTTCACCCCTCCACTTT,CASSLEYRGGSPLHF
NA,TRBJ1-5,NA,TRBV21-1,TGTGCCAGCAGCGAGCTATTACTGGGACAGCGTAATCAGCCCCAGCATTTT,CASSELLLGQRNQPQHF
TRBD1,TRBJ1-6,NA,TRBV27,TGTGCCAGCGGACAAGGGACAGGCTATAATTCACCCCTCCACTTT,CASGQGTGYNSPLHF
NA,TRBJ2-5,once,TRBV6-1,TGTGCCAGCAGTGAAAGTGGGACTGAGGAGACCCAGTACTTC,CASSESGTEETQYF
NA,TRBJ1-1,once,TRBV7-2,TGTGCCAGCAGCTTATGGGGGCAAACTGAAGCTTTCTTT,CASSLWGQTEAFF
NA,TRBJ2-2,NA,TRBV11-3,TGTGCCAGCAGCTTAGATTTGGTCGGTCCCGGGGAGCTGTTTTTT,CASSLDLVGPGELFF
TRBD2,TRBJ2-2,NA,TRBV5-5,TGTGCCAGCAGCTTTAGCTTAAGCGGGAGGGTCGAGTATTACACCGGGGAGCTGTTTTTT,CASSFSLSGRVEYYTGELFF
NA,TRBJ2-6,NA,TRBV19,TGTGCCAGTTCCCAGGGTCCCGGGGCCAACGTCCTGACTTTC,CASSQGPGANVLTF
TRBD2,TRBJ2-5,NA,TRBV7-2,TGTGCCAGCAGCCGTAGCGGGAGTAGGGAGACCCAGTACTTC,CASSRSGSRETQYF
NA,TRBJ1-2,NA,TRBV7-2,TGTGCCAGCAGCTTCCGGGGTGTTAACTATGGCTACACCTTC,CASSFRGVNYGYTF
TRBD2,TRBJ2-1,NA,TRBV7-3,TGTGCCAGCAGCTTACCCAACCTAGCGGGAGGTAGCGGTGAGCAGTTCTTC,CASSLPNLAGGSGEQFF
NA,TRBJ1-4,NA,TRBV2,TGTGCCAGCAGTGGCGAAGCTGGTGAAAAACTGTTTTTT,CASSGEAGEKLFF
TRBD1,TRBJ1-2,NA,TRBV10-3,TGTGCCACACGAACTTCAAGGACAGGCTCTAACTATGGCTACACCTTC,CATRTSRTGSNYGYTF
NA,TRBJ1-2,NA,TRBV2,TGTGCCAGCAGTGAATTAAGAGGTAATGGCTACACCTTC,CASSELRGNGYTF
NA,TRBJ1-5,once,TRBV6-5,TGTGCCAGCAGCGCGGTGGAGGGCAATCAGCCCCAGCATTTT,CASSAVEGNQPQHF
TRBD1,TRBJ2-6,NA,TRBV5-1,TGCGCCAGCAGCTTGGAGGGACAGTCATTTGGGGCCAACGTCCTGACTTTC,CASSLEGQSFGANVLTF
NA,TRBJ2-2,NA,TRBV5-1,TGCGCCAGCAGCTTGGAAGGGAGGCCGAACACCGGGGAGCTGTTTTTT,CASSLEGRPNTGELFF
TRBD1,TRBJ1-4,NA,TRBV5-1,TGCGCCAGCAGCTCACAGGGGTCCCATGAAAAACTGTTTTTT,CASSSQGSHEKLFF
TRBD1,TRBJ1-2,NA,TRBV27,TGTGCCAGCAGTCCAGGTCCCCCCGGGACAGGGGCCTATGGCTACACCTTC,CASSPGPPGTGAYGYTF
NA,TRBJ2-3,NA,TRBV7-3,TGTGCCAGCAGCCTCGGGAGCCTGCTGGCAGATACGCAGTATTTT,CASSLGSLLADTQYF
TRBD1,TRBJ1-4,NA,TRBV19,TGTGCCAGTAGTAACCTGGGACAGAGCCCGATCCTACTCCGGGAAAAACTGTTTTTT,CASSNLGQSPILLREKLFF
NA,TRBJ2-3,NA,TRBV7-9,TGTGCCAGCAGCTCACCAGGGGGCACAGATACGCAGTATTTT,CASSSPGGTDTQYF
NA,TRBJ2-7,NA,TRBV19,TGTGCCAGTAGTAGCGACGGGAACTCCTACGAGCAGTACTTC,CASSSDGNSYEQYF